The clone carrying this T cell receptor beta chain showed up many times. Its antigen is not known. Diagnosis used clinical symptoms, serum thyroxine, TRAb, thyroid ultrasound and orbital computed tomography. Beta-chain TCR CDR3 regions were amplified from RNA transcripts. The authors performed first-round RT-PCR with HTBI primers and then a second-round multiplex PCR. TCRdb reprocessed the multiplex PCR reads via MiXCR and lists one record per CDR3 protein. The sample shows over a million distinct CDR3 sequences, about 40% of them seen only once. This sample was included in a study of Graves' ophthalmopathy and Graves' hyperthyroidism. Study-level results: In predicting ophthalmopathy progression, the model reached around 65% sensitivity and roughly 75% specificity.

This CDR3 is 13 amino acids long. Germline lookup yields CDR1 SEHNR and CDR2 FQNEAQ (reference sequence). V lost 7 bases and J 1 base, leaving 8 bases between the germline ends. The rearrangement links TRBV7-9 to TRBJ1-5, with D maybe TRBD1 (6 bases). This receptor was obtained from an adult man with Graves' hyperthyroidism. The sequenced material came from peripheral blood or thyroid tissue (not recorded which). CDR3: CASNQGSNQPQHF. In nucleotides, the CDR3 is TGTGCCAGCAATCAGGGGAGCAATCAGCCCCAGCATTTT.